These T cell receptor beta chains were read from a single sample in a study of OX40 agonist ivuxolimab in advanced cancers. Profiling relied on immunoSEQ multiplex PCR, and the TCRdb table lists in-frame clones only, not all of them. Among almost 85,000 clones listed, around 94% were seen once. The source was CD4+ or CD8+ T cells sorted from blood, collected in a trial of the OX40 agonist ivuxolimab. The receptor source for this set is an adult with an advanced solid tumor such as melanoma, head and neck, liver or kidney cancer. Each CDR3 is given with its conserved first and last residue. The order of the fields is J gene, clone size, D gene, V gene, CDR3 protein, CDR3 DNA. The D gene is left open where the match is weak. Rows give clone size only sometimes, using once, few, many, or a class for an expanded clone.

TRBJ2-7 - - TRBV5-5 CASSPSRSSYEQYF TGTGCCAGCAGTCCTTCGCGCAGCTCCTACGAGCAGTACTTC
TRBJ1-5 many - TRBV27 CASSLSQGQPQHF TGTGCCAGCAGTTTGTCCCAGGGGCAGCCCCAGCATTTT
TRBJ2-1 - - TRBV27 CASSLSSGDSYNEQFF TGTGCCAGCAGTTTATCTAGCGGAGACTCCTACAATGAGCAGTTCTTC
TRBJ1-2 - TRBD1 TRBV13 CASSPGMTGGPNYGYTF TGTGCCAGCAGTCCAGGGATGACAGGGGGCCCGAACTATGGCTACACCTTC
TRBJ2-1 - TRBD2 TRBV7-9 CASSTWTSGWTFF TGTGCCAGCAGCACCTGGACTAGCGGGTGGACGTTCTTC
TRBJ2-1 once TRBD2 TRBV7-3 CASSLGPGLADYNEQFF TGTGCCAGCAGCTTAGGGCCCGGACTAGCGGACTACAATGAGCAGTTCTTC
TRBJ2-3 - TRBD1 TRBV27 CASSPNTGGDTQYF TGTGCCAGCAGTCCGAATACAGGGGGAGATACGCAGTATTTT
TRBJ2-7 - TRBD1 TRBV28 CASSRPRGLMAYEQYF TGTGCCAGCAGCCGACCAAGGGGGCTCATGGCCTACGAGCAGTACTTC
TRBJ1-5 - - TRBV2 CASSEARLVLPQHF TGTGCCAGCAGTGAAGCGCGGTTAGTCCTGCCCCAGCATTTT
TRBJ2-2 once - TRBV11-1 CASSSLSGELFF TGTGCCAGCAGCTCACTAAGCGGGGAGCTGTTTTTT
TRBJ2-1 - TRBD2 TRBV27 CASSSGTSGYNEQFF TGTGCCAGCAGTTCCGGGACTAGCGGTTACAATGAGCAGTTCTTC